This record looks at one T cell receptor (beta chain) sequence and its context. Its antigen is undetermined. The PCR contained 60 Vbeta and 13 Jbeta primers. TCRdb keeps only in-frame clones here, not all; method: immunoSEQ multiplex PCR. The repertoire includes about 200,000 clones, roughly 80% of them detected once, and 2.5% to 3.5% sits in the top ten. The V gene's germline CDR1 is SEHNR and CDR2 FQNEAQ (reference sequence). J gave up 6 bases and V 1 base, and 11 bases lay outside the gene matches. This CDR3 region has 16 residues. The data were taken from a study of cytomegalovirus exposure and HLA in healthy donors. General study points: According to reports, the classifier identified cytomegalovirus status with high specificity and sensitivity.

The origin of this receptor is a man in his thirties or forties in good health and CMV-seronegative. V usage is TRBV7-9 and J usage is TRBJ2-7, with 8 bases matching TRBD1. Sequenced: PBMCs. DNA for the CDR3: TGTGCCAGCAGCTTAGGGTCCGGGACAGGAAGTTCCGAGCAGTACTTC. Its translation is CASSLGSGTGSSEQYF.